This paragraph covers one TCR beta chain sequence. Patients had blood sampled at baseline and again on cycle 4 day 1 and cycle 7 day 1. The source of the sample is a study of OX40 agonist ivuxolimab in advanced cancers. This table comes from immunoSEQ multiplex PCR, and its TCRdb copy is limited to in-frame clones, with some not included. The sample has about 60,000 clones; roughly 89% are singletons. CDR1 is MNHEY, CDR2 SVGAGI, per germline. The V end was cut by 0 bases, the J end by 0 bases, with 8 bases between. The CDR3 loop spans 15 amino acids. The chain is built from TRBV6-5 and TRBJ1-2; D unresolved. This sequence originates from an adult with an advanced solid tumor such as melanoma, head and neck, liver or kidney cancer. The sequencing here drew on CD4+ or CD8+ T cells sorted from blood, taken in a trial of the OX40 agonist ivuxolimab. CDR3 coding DNA: TGTGCCAGCAGTTACTCGAGCGGGGCTAACTATGGCTACACCTTC. Its protein is CASSYSSGANYGYTF.